This T cell receptor (beta chain) was recovered during a study of CD8+ T cells in alopecia areata. RNA was extracted and reverse transcribed into cDNA as the sequencing template. The data were produced by immunoSEQ multiplex PCR, yet TCRdb's version contains in-frame clones alone and is incomplete. The data contain about 97,000 clones, approximately 42% of them singletons. The CDR3 consists of 14 residues. Germline values: CDR1 MGHRA, CDR2 YSYEKL. Trimming cost V 1 base and J 0 bases, with 7 bases left between them. Starting from PBMCs, sorting isolated CD4+ and CD8+ T cells. The gene calls are TRBV4-1 and TRBJ2-7; D remains unclear. This TCR derives from a human donor with alopecia areata. What was sequenced was CD4+ T cells sorted from blood. DNA of the CDR3: TGCGCCAGCAGCCAAGGCTGGAACTCCTACGAGCAGTACTTC. Protein: CASSQGWNSYEQYF.